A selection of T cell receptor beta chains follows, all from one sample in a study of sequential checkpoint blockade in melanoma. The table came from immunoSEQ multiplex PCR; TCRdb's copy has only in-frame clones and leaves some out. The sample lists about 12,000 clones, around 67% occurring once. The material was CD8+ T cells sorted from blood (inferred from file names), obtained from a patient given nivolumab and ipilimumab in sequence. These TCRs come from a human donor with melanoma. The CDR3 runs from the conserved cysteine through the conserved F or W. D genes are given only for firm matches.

CDR3 protein: CAWSDDRNNEQFF
J gene: TRBJ2-1
D gene: -
V gene: TRBV30

CDR3 protein: CASSEDPRAINYGYTF
J gene: TRBJ1-2
D gene: -
V gene: TRBV2

CDR3 protein: CASSGREQGYEQYF
J gene: -
D gene: -
V gene: TRBV27

CDR3 protein: CASSGSTAANEKLFF
J gene: TRBJ1-4
D gene: -
V gene: TRBV5-1

CDR3 protein: CAARTSGSSYEQYF
J gene: TRBJ2-7
D gene: TRBD2
V gene: TRBV10-3

CDR3 protein: CASSLGTSPSYEQYF
J gene: TRBJ2-7
D gene: -
V gene: TRBV7-6

CDR3 protein: CASSLTGRDTEAFF
J gene: TRBJ1-1
D gene: -
V gene: TRBV5-1

CDR3 protein: CASSYSGGDGYTF
J gene: TRBJ1-2
D gene: -
V gene: TRBV6-5

CDR3 protein: CASSMARQGTPSYEQYF
J gene: TRBJ2-7
D gene: TRBD1
V gene: TRBV11-3

CDR3 protein: CASSLLHGLAGQNEQFF
J gene: TRBJ2-1
D gene: TRBD2
V gene: TRBV11-1

CDR3 protein: CASSLHRDYHQFF
J gene: TRBJ2-1
D gene: TRBD2
V gene: TRBV7-6

CDR3 protein: CAISDRAGGPKVTQYF
J gene: TRBJ2-5
D gene: TRBD2
V gene: TRBV10-3

CDR3 protein: CASSPRGTGAYTEAFF
J gene: TRBJ1-1
D gene: TRBD1
V gene: TRBV9

CDR3 protein: CASSFRLAGAQETQYF
J gene: TRBJ2-5
D gene: TRBD2
V gene: TRBV7-8

CDR3 protein: CASSVDSGGAGETQYF
J gene: TRBJ2-5
D gene: TRBD2
V gene: TRBV9

CDR3 protein: CASSPGGFEQYF
J gene: TRBJ2-7
D gene: TRBD2
V gene: TRBV5-5

CDR3 protein: CSVETARLEAFF
J gene: TRBJ1-1
D gene: -
V gene: TRBV29-1

CDR3 protein: CASSHGDHGRSTNTGELFF
J gene: TRBJ2-2
D gene: -
V gene: TRBV4-1

CDR3 protein: CASSWPAGGGPDTQYF
J gene: TRBJ2-3
D gene: -
V gene: TRBV28

CDR3 protein: CAWNPLGTGDTEAFF
J gene: TRBJ1-1
D gene: TRBD1
V gene: TRBV30

CDR3 protein: CASSFPRTLSEQYF
J gene: TRBJ2-7
D gene: -
V gene: TRBV28

CDR3 protein: CASSPTLAAYNEQFF
J gene: TRBJ2-1
D gene: -
V gene: TRBV6-5

CDR3 protein: CASSPKKGQTYEQYF
J gene: -
D gene: -
V gene: TRBV5-4

CDR3 protein: CASSQEPPGQFFYEQYF
J gene: TRBJ2-7
D gene: -
V gene: TRBV4-1

CDR3 protein: CASSLESGFNSPLHF
J gene: TRBJ1-6
D gene: -
V gene: TRBV5-8

CDR3 protein: CASSQGQGRGYEQYF
J gene: TRBJ2-7
D gene: TRBD1
V gene: TRBV13

CDR3 protein: CASSPGLAVYEQYF
J gene: -
D gene: TRBD2
V gene: TRBV7-2

CDR3 protein: CASSEIDRGAGNTIYF
J gene: TRBJ1-3
D gene: TRBD1
V gene: TRBV19

CDR3 protein: CASSEGSYEQYF
J gene: TRBJ2-7
D gene: -
V gene: TRBV5-6

CDR3 protein: CASSLGAGGWNEQFF
J gene: TRBJ2-1
D gene: TRBD2
V gene: TRBV13

CDR3 protein: CASSPWTGGDIQYF
J gene: TRBJ2-4
D gene: TRBD1
V gene: TRBV27

CDR3 protein: CASSEASGLLRQQYF
J gene: TRBJ2-7
D gene: -
V gene: TRBV6-1

CDR3 protein: CASSSAGGVGDTQYF
J gene: TRBJ2-3
D gene: -
V gene: TRBV7-6

CDR3 protein: CASSLGGGQETQYF
J gene: TRBJ2-5
D gene: -
V gene: TRBV5-6

CDR3 protein: CASSGDREQETQYF
J gene: TRBJ2-5
D gene: TRBD1
V gene: TRBV2

CDR3 protein: CASSNTGGGNTIYF
J gene: TRBJ1-3
D gene: TRBD1
V gene: TRBV13

CDR3 protein: CASSPGNEQFF
J gene: TRBJ2-1
D gene: -
V gene: TRBV28

CDR3 protein: CASSFSRRGIAGANVLTF
J gene: TRBJ2-6
D gene: -
V gene: TRBV28

CDR3 protein: CASSPPGTGYAREQYF
J gene: TRBJ2-7
D gene: TRBD1
V gene: TRBV2

CDR3 protein: CASSLLGAIVEQFF
J gene: TRBJ2-1
D gene: -
V gene: TRBV5-6

CDR3 protein: CASGFGGTDTQYF
J gene: TRBJ2-3
D gene: -
V gene: TRBV12-5

CDR3 protein: CASSLVRGGFSGNTEAFF
J gene: TRBJ1-1
D gene: TRBD1
V gene: TRBV5-6

CDR3 protein: CASSLTRTDSYEQYF
J gene: -
D gene: -
V gene: TRBV27

CDR3 protein: CASSTRGQQNYGYTF
J gene: TRBJ1-2
D gene: -
V gene: TRBV13

CDR3 protein: CASSQISDTEAFF
J gene: TRBJ1-1
D gene: -
V gene: TRBV28